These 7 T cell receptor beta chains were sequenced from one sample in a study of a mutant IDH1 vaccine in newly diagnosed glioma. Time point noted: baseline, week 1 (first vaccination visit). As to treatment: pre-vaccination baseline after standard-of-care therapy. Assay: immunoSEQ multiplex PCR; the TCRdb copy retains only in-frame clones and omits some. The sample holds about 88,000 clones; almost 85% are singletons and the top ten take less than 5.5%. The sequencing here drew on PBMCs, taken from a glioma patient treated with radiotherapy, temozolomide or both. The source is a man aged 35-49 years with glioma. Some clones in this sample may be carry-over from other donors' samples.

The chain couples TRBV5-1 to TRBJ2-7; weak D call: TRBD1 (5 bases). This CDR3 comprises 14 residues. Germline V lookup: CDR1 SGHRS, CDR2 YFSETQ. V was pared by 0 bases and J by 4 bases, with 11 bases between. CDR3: CASSLGGAGYEQYF. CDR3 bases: TGCGCCAGCAGCTTGGGTGGGGCCGGGTACGAGCAGTACTTC.

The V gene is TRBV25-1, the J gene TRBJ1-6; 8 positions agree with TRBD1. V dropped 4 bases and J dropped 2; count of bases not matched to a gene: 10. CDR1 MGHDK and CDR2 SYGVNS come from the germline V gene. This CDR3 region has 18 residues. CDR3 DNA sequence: TGTGCCAGCAGTGGGATGCCAGGGACAGGACCCTATAATTCACCCCTCCACTTT. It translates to CASSGMPGTGPYNSPLHF.

The CDR3 bases are TGTGCCAGCAGCACCGGGACGGGCGCTGAGCAGTTCTTC. This encodes CASSTGTGAEQFF. This sequence joins TRBV5-5 and TRBJ2-1; D is possibly TRBD1 or TRBD2 (5 bases each). Deletions cut 4 bases from V and 9 bases from J, with 14 bases between. Per the germline V gene, CDR1 is SGHKS and CDR2 is YYEKEE (reference sequence). The CDR3 totals 13 residues.

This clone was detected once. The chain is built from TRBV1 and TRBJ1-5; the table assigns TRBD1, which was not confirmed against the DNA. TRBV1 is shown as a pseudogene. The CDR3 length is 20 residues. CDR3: CTSSQETRDRGRVKNQPQHF. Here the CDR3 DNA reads TGCACCAGCAGCCAAGAGACCCGGGACAGGGGGAGAGTAAAGAATCAGCCCCAGCATTTT.

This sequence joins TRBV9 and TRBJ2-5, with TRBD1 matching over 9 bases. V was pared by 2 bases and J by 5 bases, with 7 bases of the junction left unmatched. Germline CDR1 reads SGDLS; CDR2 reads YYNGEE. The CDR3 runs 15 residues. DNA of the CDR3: TGTGCCAGCAGCGTCGCCGGGACAGGGAGCGAGACCCAGTACTTC. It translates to CASSVAGTGSETQYF.

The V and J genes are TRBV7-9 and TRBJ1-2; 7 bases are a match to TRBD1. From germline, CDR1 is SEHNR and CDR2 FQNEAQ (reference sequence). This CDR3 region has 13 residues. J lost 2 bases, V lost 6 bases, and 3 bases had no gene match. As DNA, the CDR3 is TGTGCCAGCAGTGAACAGGGGAACTATGGCTACACCTTC. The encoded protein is CASSEQGNYGYTF.

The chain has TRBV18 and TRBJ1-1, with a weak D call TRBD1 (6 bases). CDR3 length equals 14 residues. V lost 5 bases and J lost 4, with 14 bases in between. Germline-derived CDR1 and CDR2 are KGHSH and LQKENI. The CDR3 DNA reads TGTGCCAGCTCAGAAGGACAGACGGGCACTGAAGCTTTCTTT. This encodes CASSEGQTGTEAFF. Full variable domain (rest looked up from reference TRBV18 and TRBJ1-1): NAGVMQNPRHLVRRRGQEARLRCSPMKGHSHVYWYRQLPEEGLKFMVYLQKENIIDESGMPKERFSAEFPKEGPSILRIQQVVRGDSAAYFCASSEGQTGTEAFFGQGTRLTVV.